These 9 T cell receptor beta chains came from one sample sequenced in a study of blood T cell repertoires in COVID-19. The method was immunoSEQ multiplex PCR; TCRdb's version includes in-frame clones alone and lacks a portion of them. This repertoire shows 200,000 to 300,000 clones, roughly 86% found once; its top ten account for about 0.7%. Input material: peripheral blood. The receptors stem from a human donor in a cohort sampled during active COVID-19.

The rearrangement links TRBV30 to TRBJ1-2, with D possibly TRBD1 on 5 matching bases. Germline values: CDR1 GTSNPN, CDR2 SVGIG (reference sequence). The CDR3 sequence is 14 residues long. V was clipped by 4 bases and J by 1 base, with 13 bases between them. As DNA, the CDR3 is TGTGCCTGGATTCAGCCTGGACATAACTATGGCTACACCTTC. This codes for CAWIQPGHNYGYTF.

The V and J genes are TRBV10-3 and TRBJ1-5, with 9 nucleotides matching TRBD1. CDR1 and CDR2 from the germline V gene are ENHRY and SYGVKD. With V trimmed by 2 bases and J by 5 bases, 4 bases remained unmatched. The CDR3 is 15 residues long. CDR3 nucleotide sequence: TGTGCCATCAGTGAGAAGGGACAGGGCTATCAGCCCCAGCATTTT. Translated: CAISEKGQGYQPQHF.

The CDR3 reads CASSSGPQGSQHF. CDR3 nucleotide sequence: TGCGCCAGCAGTTCGGGGCCCCAGGGGTCCCAGCATTTT. The chain links TRBV5-1 to TRBJ1-5, with D possibly being TRBD1 (6 bases). Germline values: CDR1 SGHRS, CDR2 YFSETQ. Deletions cut 5 bases from V and 11 bases from J, with 17 bases between. This CDR3 comprises 13 residues.

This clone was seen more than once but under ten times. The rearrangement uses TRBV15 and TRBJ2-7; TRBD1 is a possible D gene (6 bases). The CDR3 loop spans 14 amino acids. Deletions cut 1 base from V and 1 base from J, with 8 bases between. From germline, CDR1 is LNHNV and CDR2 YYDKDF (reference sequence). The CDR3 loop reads CATSRAGTSYEQYF. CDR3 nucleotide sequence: TGTGCCACCAGCAGAGCCGGGACATCCTACGAGCAGTACTTC.

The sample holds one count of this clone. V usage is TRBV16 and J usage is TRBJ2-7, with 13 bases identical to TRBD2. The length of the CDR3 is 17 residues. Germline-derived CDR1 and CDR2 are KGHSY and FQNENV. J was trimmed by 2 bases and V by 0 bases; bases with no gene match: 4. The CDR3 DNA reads TGTGCCAGCAGCCAATCGGGGGGACTAGCGGGGACCTACGAGCAGTACTTC. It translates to CASSQSGGLAGTYEQYF.

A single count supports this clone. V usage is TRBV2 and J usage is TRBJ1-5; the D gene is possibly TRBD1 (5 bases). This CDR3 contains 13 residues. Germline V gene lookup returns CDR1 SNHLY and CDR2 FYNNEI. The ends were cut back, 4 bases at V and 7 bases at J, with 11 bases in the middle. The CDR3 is CASSAGLGQPQHF. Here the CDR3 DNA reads TGTGCCAGCAGTGCAGGGCTCGGGCAGCCCCAGCATTTT.

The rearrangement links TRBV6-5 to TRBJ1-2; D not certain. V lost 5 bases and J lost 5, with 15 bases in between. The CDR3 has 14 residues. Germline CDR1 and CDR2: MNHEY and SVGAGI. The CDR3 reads CASSTQAGIYGYTF. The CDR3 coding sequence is TGTGCCAGCAGTACCCAGGCGGGAATTTATGGCTACACCTTC.

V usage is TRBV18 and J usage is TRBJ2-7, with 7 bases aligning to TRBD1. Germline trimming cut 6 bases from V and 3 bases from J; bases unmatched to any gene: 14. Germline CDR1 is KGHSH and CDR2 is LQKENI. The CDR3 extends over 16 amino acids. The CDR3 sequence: CASSHAFRDRGYEQYF. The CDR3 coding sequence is TGTGCCAGCTCCCACGCTTTTCGGGACAGAGGCTACGAGCAGTACTTC.

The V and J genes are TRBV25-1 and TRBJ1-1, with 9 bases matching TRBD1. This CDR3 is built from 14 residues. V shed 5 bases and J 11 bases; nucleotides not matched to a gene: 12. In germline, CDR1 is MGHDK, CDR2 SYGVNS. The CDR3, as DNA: TGTGCCAGCAGTCCAGTGGGCGGACAGGGGTCGGCTTTCTTT. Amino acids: CASSPVGGQGSAFF.